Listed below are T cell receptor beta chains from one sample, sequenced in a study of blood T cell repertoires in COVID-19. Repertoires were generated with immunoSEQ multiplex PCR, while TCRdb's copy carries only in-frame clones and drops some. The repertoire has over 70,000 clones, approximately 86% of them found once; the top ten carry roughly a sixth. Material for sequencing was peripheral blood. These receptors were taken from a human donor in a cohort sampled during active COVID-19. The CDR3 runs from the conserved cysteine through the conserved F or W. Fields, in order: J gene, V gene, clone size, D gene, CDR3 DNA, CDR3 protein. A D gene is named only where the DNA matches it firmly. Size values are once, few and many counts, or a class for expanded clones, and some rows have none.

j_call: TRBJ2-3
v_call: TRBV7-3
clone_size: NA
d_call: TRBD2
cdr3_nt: TGTGCCAGCAGCTTGACTAGCAATACAGATACGCAGTATTTT
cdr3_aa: CASSLTSNTDTQYF

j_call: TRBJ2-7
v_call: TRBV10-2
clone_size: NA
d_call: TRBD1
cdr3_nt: TGCGCCAGCGGGGACAGGGGAATCTACGAGCAGTACTTC
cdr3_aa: CASGDRGIYEQYF

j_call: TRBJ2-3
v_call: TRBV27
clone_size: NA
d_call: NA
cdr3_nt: TGTGCCAGCAGTTTAGGGCTATCTGGAGATACGCAGTATTTT
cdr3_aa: CASSLGLSGDTQYF

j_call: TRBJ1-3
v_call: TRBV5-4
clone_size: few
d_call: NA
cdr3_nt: TGTGCCAGCAGCTTGGGGGGCGGGACTGGAAACACCATATATTTT
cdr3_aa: CASSLGGGTGNTIYF

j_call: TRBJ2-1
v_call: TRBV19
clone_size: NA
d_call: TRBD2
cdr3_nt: TGTGCCAGTAGTAGCGAGCGGGAGGTGAATGAGCAGTTCTTC
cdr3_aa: CASSSEREVNEQFF

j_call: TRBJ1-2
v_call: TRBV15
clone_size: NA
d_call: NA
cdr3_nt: TGTGCCACCAGCAGGACAGGCTTTAACTATGGCTACACCTTC
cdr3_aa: CATSRTGFNYGYTF

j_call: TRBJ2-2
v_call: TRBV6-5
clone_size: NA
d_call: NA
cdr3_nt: TGTGCCAGCAGCGACGGAGGGCTCGCCGGGGAGCTGTTTTTT
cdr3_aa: CASSDGGLAGELFF

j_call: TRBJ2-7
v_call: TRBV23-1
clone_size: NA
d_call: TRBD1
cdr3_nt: TGCGCCAGCAGTCAATTAAACAGGGGGCCGACCGAGCAGTACTTC
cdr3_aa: CASSQLNRGPTEQYF

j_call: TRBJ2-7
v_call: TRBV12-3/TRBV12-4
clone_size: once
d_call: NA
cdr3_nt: TGTGCCAGCAGCCGAGGGGGCGAGCAGTACTTC
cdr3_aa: CASSRGGEQYF

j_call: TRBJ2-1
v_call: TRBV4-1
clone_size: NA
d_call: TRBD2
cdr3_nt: TGCGCCAGCAGCCCAGATGGACTAGCGGTTTACAATGAGCAGTTCTTC
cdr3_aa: CASSPDGLAVYNEQFF

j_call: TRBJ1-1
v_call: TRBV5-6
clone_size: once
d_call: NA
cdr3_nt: TGTGCCAGCAGCTGGGTTCGTGGGAAGGGGACTGAAGCTTTCTTT
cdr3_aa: CASSWVRGKGTEAFF

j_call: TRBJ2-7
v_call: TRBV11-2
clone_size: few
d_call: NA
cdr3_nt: TGTGCCAGCAGGCACTATCAGAGGTACGAGCAGTACTTC
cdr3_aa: CASRHYQRYEQYF

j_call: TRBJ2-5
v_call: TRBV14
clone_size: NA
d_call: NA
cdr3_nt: TGTGCCAGCAGCCAAGAAAGATCCGGGAAGGCGTTCCAAGAGACCCAGTACTTC
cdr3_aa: CASSQERSGKAFQETQYF

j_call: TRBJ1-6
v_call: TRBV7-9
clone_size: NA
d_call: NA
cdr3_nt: TGTGCCAGCAGCCTTACCATCGGTTCACCCCTCCACTTT
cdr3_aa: CASSLTIGSPLHF

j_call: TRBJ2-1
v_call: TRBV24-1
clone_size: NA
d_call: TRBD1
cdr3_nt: TGTGCCACCAGTGATGGGACAGGGGGCGCTTTCAATGAGCAGTTCTTC
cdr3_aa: CATSDGTGGAFNEQFF

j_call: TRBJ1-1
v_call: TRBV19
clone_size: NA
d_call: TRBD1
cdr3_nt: TGTGCCAGTACTGGACAGGGGGCTTTCTTT
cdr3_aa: CASTGQGAFF

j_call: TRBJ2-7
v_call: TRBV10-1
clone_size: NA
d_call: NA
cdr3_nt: TGCGCCAGCAGCCCGACGGGGTCCTACGAGCAGTACTTC
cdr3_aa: CASSPTGSYEQYF

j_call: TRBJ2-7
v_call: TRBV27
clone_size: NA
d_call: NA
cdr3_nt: TGTGCCAGCAGTCGGCTGGCAGGGGTTGGTTACGAGCAGTACTTC
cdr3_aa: CASSRLAGVGYEQYF

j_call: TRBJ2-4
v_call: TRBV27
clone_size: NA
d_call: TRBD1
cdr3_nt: TGTGCCAGCAGTTTATCGACAGGGCGGAACATTCAGTACTTC
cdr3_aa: CASSLSTGRNIQYF

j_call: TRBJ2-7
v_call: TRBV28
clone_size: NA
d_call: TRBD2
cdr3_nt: TGTGCCAGCAGTTTTGCGGGAGCACTCTCCTACGAGCAGTACTTC
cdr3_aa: CASSFAGALSYEQYF

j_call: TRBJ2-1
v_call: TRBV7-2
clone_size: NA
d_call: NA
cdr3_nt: TGTGCCAGCAGCTTCGTACTCCAGGTGGGGCAGTTCTTC
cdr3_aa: CASSFVLQVGQFF